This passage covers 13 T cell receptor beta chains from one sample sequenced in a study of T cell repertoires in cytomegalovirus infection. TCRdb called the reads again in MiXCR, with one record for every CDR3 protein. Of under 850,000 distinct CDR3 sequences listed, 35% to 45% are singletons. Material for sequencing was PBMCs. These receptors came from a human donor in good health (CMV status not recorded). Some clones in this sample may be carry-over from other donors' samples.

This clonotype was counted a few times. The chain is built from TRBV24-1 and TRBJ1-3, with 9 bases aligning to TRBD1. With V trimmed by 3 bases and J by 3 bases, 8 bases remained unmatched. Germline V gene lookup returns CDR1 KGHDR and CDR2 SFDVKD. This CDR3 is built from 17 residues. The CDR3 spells CATSDTTTGGGGNTIYF. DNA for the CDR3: TGTGCCACCAGTGATACCACAACAGGGGGCGGTGGAAACACCATATATTTT.

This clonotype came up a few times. DNA of the CDR3: TGTGCCAGCAGGAAATTAGCTAACTATGGCTACACCTTC. As protein: CASRKLANYGYTF. This chain uses TRBV6-1 with TRBJ1-2, with D unclear. The CDR3 contains 13 residues. Trimming shortened V by 6 bases and J by 0 bases, and 8 bases separated the two germline ends. Germline assignment: CDR1 MNHNS and CDR2 SASEGT.

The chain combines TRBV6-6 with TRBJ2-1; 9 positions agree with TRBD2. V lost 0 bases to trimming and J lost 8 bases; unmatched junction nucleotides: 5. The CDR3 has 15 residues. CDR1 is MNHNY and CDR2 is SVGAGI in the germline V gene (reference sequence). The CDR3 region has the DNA TGTGCCAGCAGTTACTCGACTAGCGGATGGGATGAGCAGTTCTTC. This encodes CASSYSTSGWDEQFF.

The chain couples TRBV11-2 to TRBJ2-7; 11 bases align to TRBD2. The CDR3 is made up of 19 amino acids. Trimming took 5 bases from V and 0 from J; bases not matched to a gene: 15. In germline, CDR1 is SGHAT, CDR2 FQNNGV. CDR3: CASSPGLAGLPQGSYEQYF. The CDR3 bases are TGTGCCAGCAGCCCCGGACTAGCGGGTCTTCCTCAGGGCTCCTACGAGCAGTACTTC.

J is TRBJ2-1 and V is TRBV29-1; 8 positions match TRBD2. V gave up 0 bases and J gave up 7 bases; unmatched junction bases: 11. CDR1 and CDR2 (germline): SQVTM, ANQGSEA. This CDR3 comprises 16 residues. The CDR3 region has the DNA TGCAGCGTTGAAGACGCCGTAGCGGGATCTTATAATGAGCAGTTCTTC. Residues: CSVEDAVAGSYNEQFF.

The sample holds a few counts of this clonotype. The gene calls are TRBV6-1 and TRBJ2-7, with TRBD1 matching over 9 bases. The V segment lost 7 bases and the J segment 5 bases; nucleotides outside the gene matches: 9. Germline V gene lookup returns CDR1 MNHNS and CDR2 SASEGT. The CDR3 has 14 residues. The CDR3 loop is CASTRDRVPDEQYF. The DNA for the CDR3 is TGTGCCAGCACTAGGGACAGGGTCCCTGACGAGCAGTACTTC.

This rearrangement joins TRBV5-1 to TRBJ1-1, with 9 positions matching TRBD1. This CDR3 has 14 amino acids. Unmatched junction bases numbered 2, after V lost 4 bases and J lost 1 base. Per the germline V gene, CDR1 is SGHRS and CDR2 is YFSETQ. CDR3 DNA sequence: TGCGCCAGCAGCGGGACAGGGAAGAACACTGAAGCTTTCTTT. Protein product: CASSGTGKNTEAFF.

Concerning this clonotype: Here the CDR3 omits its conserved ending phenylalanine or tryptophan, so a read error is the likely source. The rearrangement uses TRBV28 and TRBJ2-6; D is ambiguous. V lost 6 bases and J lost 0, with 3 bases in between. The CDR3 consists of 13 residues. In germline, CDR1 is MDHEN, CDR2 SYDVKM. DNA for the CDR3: TGTGCCAGCAGACTCTCTGGGGCCAACGTCCTGACTTTA. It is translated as CASRLSGANVLTL.

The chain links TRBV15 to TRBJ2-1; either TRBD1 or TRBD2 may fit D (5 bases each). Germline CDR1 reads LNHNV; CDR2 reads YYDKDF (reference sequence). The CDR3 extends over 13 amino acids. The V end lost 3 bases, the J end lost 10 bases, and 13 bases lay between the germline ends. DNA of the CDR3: TGTGCCACCAGCAGGACCGGGACCAACGAGCAGTTCTTC. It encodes CATSRTGTNEQFF.

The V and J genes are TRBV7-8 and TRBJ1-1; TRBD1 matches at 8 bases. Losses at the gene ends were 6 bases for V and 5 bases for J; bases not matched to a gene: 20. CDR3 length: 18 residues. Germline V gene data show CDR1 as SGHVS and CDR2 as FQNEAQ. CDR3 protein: CASRPRTGLKRSNTEAFF. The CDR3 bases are TGTGCCAGCAGACCGCGGACAGGGTTGAAGAGATCGAATACTGAAGCTTTCTTT.

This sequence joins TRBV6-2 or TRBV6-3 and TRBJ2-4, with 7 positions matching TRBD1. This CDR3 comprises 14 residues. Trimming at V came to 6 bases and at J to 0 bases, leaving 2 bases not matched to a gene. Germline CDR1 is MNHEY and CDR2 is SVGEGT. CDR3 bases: TGTGCCAGCAGGACAGGGTTAGCCAAAAACATTCAGTACTTC. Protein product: CASRTGLAKNIQYF.

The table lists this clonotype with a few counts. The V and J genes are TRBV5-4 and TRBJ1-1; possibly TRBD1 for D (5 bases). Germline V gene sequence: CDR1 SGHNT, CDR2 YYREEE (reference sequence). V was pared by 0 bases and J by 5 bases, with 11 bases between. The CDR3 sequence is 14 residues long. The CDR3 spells CASSLDGTVTEAFF. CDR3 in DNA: TGTGCCAGCAGCTTGGACGGGACGGTAACTGAAGCTTTCTTT.

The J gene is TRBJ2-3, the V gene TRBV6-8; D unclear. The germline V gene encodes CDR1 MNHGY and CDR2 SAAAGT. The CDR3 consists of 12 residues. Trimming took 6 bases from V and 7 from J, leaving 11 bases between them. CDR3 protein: CASRQGLNTQYF. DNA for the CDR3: TGTGCCAGCAGACAAGGGCTCAATACGCAGTATTTT.